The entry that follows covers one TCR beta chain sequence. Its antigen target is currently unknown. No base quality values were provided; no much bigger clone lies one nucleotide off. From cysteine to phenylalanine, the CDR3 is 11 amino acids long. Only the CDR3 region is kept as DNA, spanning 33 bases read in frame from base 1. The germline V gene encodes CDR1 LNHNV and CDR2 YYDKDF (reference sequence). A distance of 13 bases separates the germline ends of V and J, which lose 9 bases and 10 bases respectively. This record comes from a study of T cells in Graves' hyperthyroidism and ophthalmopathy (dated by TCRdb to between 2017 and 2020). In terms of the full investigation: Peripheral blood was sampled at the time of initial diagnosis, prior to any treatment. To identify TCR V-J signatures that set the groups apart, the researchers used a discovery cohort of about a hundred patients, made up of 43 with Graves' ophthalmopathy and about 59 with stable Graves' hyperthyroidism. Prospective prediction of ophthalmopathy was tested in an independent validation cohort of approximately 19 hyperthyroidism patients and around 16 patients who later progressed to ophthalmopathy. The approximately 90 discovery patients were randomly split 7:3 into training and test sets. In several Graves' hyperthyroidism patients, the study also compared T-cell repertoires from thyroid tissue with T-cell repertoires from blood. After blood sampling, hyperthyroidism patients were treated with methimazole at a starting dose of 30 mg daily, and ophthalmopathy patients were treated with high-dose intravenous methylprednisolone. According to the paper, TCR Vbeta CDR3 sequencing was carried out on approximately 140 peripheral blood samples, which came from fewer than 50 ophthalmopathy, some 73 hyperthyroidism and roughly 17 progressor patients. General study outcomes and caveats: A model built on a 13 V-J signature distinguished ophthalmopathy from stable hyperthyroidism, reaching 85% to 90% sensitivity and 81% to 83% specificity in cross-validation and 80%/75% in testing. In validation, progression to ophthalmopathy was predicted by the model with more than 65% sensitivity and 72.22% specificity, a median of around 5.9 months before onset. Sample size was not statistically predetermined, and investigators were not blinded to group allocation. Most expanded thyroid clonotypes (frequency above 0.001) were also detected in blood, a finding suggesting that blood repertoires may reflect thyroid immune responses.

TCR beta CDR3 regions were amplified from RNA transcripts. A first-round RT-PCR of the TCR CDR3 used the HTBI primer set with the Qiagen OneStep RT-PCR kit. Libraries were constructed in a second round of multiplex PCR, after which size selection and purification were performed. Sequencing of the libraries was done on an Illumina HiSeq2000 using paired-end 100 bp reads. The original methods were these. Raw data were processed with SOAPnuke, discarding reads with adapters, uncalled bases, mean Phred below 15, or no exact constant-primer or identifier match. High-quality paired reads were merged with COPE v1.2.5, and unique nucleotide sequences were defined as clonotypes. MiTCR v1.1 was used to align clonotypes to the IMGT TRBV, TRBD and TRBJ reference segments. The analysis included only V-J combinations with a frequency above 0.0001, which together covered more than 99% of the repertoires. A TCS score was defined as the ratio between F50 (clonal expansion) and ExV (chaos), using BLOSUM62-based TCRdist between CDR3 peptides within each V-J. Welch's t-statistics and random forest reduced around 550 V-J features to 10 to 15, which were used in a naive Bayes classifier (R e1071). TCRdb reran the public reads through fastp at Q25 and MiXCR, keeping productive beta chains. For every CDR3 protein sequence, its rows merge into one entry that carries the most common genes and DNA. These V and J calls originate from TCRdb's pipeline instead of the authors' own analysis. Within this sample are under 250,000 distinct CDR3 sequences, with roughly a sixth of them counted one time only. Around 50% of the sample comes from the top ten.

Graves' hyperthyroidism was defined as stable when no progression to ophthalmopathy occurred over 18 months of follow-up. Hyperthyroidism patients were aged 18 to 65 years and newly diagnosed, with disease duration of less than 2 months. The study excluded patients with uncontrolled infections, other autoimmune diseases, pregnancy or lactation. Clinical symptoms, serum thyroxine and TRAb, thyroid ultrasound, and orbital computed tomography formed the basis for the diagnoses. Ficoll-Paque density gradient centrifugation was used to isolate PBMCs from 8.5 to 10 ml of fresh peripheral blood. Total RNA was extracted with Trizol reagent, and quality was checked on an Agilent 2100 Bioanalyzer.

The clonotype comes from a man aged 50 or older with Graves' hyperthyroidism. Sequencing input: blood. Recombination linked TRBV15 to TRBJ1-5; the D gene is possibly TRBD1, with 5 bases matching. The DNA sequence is TGTGCCACAGGGACCTGGGAACCCCAGCATTTT. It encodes CATGTWEPQHF.